The 11 T cell receptor beta chains below come from one sample, sequenced in a study of blood T cell repertoires in COVID-19. Clones were read by immunoSEQ multiplex PCR, and TCRdb kept only the in-frame ones, dropping some. The table lists about 210,000 clones, almost 90% of them singletons. Sequencing used peripheral blood. These receptors came from a man between 18 and 35 years old with active or convalescent COVID-19.

CDR3 amino acids: CSASRASSGNTIYF. CDR3 nucleotides: TGCAGTGCTAGTCGTGCGAGCTCTGGAAACACCATATATTTT. The gene calls are TRBV20-1 and TRBJ1-3; no reliable D call. Deletions cut 3 bases from V and 0 bases from J, with 9 bases between. There are 14 residues in the CDR3. The germline V gene encodes CDR1 DFQATT and CDR2 SNEGSKA (reference sequence).

The chain links TRBV5-1 to TRBJ2-7, with a possible D match to TRBD1 (6 bases). V lost 4 bases to trimming and J lost 1 base, with 12 bases between them. This CDR3 has 14 residues. CDR1 is SGHRS, CDR2 YFSETQ, per germline. CDR3 DNA sequence: TGCGCCAGCAGCGGGCAGGGGTCGTCCTACGAGCAGTACTTC. Translated, it gives CASSGQGSSYEQYF.

The chain links TRBV28 to TRBJ2-3; D is ambiguous. The CDR3 sequence is 14 residues long. V was shortened by 4 bases and J by 1 base, with 9 bases between the two germline ends. Germline V gene sequence: CDR1 MDHEN, CDR2 SYDVKM. CDR3 region: CASSYLSGTDTQYF. Here the CDR3 DNA reads TGTGCCAGCAGTTACCTTAGTGGCACAGATACGCAGTATTTT.

The chain joins TRBV4-1 to TRBJ1-1, with D tentatively TRBD1 (6 bases). Trimming took off 4 bases at V and 0 bases at J, with 9 bases between the two ends. Germline CDR1 MGHRA, CDR2 YSYEKL. CDR3 length: 14 residues. The CDR3 coding sequence is TGCGCCAGCAGCCCGACAGGTATGAACACTGAAGCTTTCTTT. This encodes CASSPTGMNTEAFF.

V and J are TRBV28 and TRBJ2-7; D possibly corresponds to TRBD1 (5 bases). CDR1 and CDR2 (germline): MDHEN, SYDVKM. The V gene lost 6 bases and the J gene lost 6 bases, with 21 bases spanning the gap. The CDR3 spans 15 residues. CDR3 sequence reads: CASRVSAGWFGEQYF. In DNA form, the CDR3 reads TGTGCCAGCAGGGTTTCTGCAGGGTGGTTCGGCGAGCAGTACTTC. Full variable domain (rest looked up from reference TRBV28 and TRBJ2-7): DVKVTQSSRYLVKRTGEKVFLECVQDMDHENMFWYRQDPGLGLRLIYFSYDVKMKEKGDIPEGYSVSREKKERFSLILESASTNQTSMYLCASRVSAGWFGEQYFGPGTRLTVT.

The genes are TRBV6-5 and TRBJ2-1; 9 positions match TRBD2. The CDR3 runs to 15 residues. V lost 5 bases, J lost 5 bases, and 7 bases stayed unmatched. Germline assignment: CDR1 MNHEY and CDR2 SVGAGI. This CDR3 reads CASSTGTSPNNEQFF. CDR3 coding DNA: TGTGCCAGCAGTACCGGGACTAGCCCAAACAATGAGCAGTTCTTC.

CDR3 protein: CASSEGGHIQYF. CDR3 coding DNA: TGCGCCAGCAGTGAGGGGGGCCACATTCAGTACTTC. The chain has TRBV10-1 and TRBJ2-4; tentative D call: TRBD1 (6 bases). The CDR3 contains 12 residues. Germline CDR1 WNHNN, CDR2 SYGVQD (reference sequence). V was clipped by 2 bases and J by 8 bases, with 7 bases between them.

This sequence joins TRBV6-2 or TRBV6-3 and TRBJ2-1; 12 bases fit TRBD2. The CDR3 is 21 residues long. From germline, CDR1 is MNHEY and CDR2 SVGEGT. The V gene end was trimmed by 5 bases and the J gene end by 6 bases; junction bases not matched to a gene: 23. CDR3: CASSPSNPASGRAQRVNEQFF. CDR3 coding DNA: TGTGCCAGCAGTCCCTCAAACCCGGCTAGCGGGAGGGCCCAGCGGGTCAATGAGCAGTTCTTC.

The genes are TRBV5-5 and TRBJ2-1; tentative D call: TRBD2 (6 bases). The CDR3 contains 15 residues. CDR1 is SGHKS, CDR2 YYEKEE, per germline (reference sequence). The V gene lost 0 bases and the J gene lost 4 bases, with 11 bases spanning the gap. CDR3 amino acids: CASSLESSGYNEQFF. In DNA form, the CDR3 reads TGTGCCAGCAGCTTGGAGAGTAGCGGATACAATGAGCAGTTCTTC.

The V call is TRBV6-5, the J call TRBJ1-2; 7 nucleotides agree with TRBD1. J lost 6 bases, V lost 3 bases, and 7 bases had no gene match. CDR1 is MNHEY, CDR2 SVGAGI, per germline. The CDR3 runs to 14 residues. The CDR3 loop is CASSYKGGSNGYTF. CDR3 in DNA: TGTGCCAGCAGTTATAAAGGGGGCTCGAATGGCTACACCTTC.

The rearrangement joins TRBV18 to TRBJ1-5; weak D call: TRBD1 (5 bases). Germline V gene lookup returns CDR1 KGHSH and CDR2 LQKENI. This CDR3 has 14 residues. V lost 2 bases to trimming and J lost 3 bases, with 8 bases between them. The CDR3 sequence: CASSPGATNQPQHF. DNA for the CDR3: TGTGCCAGCTCACCAGGGGCCACCAATCAGCCCCAGCATTTT.